Sequencing of this T cell receptor beta chain was carried out in a study of molecular identifiers for immune sequencing clone quantification. Study context: Split five ways in replicates, RNA from roughly 20,000 or 100,000 naive CD8 cells had four portions sequenced. Study outcomes and limitations: Barcode-sharing identical TCR molecules could underestimate highly expanded clone sizes.

This clonotype was seen a handful of times. Its antigen remains unknown. From the PCR reads, TCRdb called clonotypes with MiXCR, one entry per CDR3 protein. The sample includes a few hundred thousand distinct CDR3 sequences, 20% to 25% of them seen just once. Input material: naive CD8+ T cells from blood, with Jurkat cell RNA spiked in. As for subset: FACS-sorted CD8+CD4-CCR7+CD45RA+ naive T cells. This clonotype originated in a human donor in good health. Some libraries in this study had Jurkat cell RNA spiked in.

CDR3 sequence: CASSQEGRESEQYF. In DNA form, the CDR3 reads TGTGCCAGCAGCCAAGAGGGGCGGGAGAGCGAGCAGTACTTC. The chain recombines TRBV4-2 with TRBJ2-7, with TRBD2 matching 7 bases. This CDR3 has 14 amino acids. Germline V gives CDR1 LGHNA, CDR2 YNFKEQ. V shed 0 bases and J 6 bases; nucleotides not matched to a gene: 5.